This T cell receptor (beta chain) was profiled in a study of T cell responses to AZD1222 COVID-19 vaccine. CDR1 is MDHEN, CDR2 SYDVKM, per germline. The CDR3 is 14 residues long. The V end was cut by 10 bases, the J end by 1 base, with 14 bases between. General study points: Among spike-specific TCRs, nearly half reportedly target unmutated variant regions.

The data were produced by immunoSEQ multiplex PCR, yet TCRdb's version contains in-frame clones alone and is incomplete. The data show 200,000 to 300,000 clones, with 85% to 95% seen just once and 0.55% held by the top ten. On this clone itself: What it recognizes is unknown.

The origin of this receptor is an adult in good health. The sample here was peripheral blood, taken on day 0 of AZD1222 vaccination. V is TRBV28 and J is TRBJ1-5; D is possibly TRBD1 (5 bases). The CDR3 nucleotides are TGTGCCATCTCCTTGTGGGGGAGCAATCAGCCCCAGCATTTT. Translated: CAISLWGSNQPQHF. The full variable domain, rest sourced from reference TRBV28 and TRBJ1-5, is DVKVTQSSRYLVKRTGEKVFLECVQDMDHENMFWYRQDPGLGLRLIYFSYDVKMKEKGDIPEGYSVSREKKERFSLILESASTNQTSMYLCAISLWGSNQPQHFGDGTRLSIL.